This T cell receptor (beta chain) appears in the sequencing data of a study of shared clonotypes between healthy human individuals. J was trimmed by 5 bases and V by 4 bases; bases with no gene match: 7. Germline V gives CDR1 SGDLS, CDR2 YYNGEE. This CDR3 region has 15 residues. In the case of this clone: The target antigen is unknown.

Study observations and caveats: Genetic and exposure-history diversity was limited by the small donor number.

Unsorted samples, those not sorted, used approximately 88 million PBMCs for genomic DNA. Replicate PCRs were loaded with around 0.3 ug DNA from unsorted PBMC, about 30,000 T cell genomes. The assay was immunoSEQ multiplex PCR, and TCRdb's table has in-frame clones only and misses some. The sample lists around 500,000 clones; 79% were seen once. The chain employs TRBV9 and TRBJ2-3; 10 bases line up with TRBD2. The sequencing sample was made of PBMCs. This TCR was recovered from a woman between 40 and 55 years old in good health. Some clones in this sample may be carry-over from other donors' samples. CDR3 loop: CASSPLAGDGDTQYF. CDR3 DNA: TGTGCCAGCAGCCCCCTAGCGGGAGACGGAGATACGCAGTATTTT.